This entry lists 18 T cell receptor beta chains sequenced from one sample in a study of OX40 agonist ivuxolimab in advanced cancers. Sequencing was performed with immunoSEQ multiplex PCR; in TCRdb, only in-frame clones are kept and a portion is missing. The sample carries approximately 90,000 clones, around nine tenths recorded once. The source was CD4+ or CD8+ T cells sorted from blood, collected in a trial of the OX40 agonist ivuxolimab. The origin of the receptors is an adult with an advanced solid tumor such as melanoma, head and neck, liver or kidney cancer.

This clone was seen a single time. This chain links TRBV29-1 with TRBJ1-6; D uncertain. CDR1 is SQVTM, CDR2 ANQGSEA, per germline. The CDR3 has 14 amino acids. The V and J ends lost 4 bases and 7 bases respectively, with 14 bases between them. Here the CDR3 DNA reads TGCAGCGTTGCTGAAGGGATGCGCAATTCACCCCTCCACTTT. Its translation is CSVAEGMRNSPLHF.

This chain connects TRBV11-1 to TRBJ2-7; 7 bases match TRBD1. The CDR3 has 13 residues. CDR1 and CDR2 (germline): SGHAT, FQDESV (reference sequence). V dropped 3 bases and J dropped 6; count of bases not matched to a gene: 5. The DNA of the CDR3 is TGTGCCAGCAGCTTCGACAGGGCTGGCGAGCAGTACTTC. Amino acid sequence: CASSFDRAGEQYF.

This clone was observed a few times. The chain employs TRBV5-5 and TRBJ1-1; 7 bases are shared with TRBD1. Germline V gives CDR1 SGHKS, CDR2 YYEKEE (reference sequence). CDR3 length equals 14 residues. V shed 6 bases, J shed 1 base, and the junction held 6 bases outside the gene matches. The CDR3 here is CASNWRTGNTEAFF. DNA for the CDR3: TGTGCCAGCAACTGGCGGACAGGGAACACTGAAGCTTTCTTT.

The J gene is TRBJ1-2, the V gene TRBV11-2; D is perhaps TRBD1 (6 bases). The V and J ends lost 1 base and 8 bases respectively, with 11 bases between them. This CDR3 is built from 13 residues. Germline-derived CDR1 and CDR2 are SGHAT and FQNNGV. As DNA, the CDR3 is TGTGCCAGCAGCTTAGGAGGGGGGAGAGGCTACACCTTC. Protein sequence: CASSLGGGRGYTF.

The CDR3: CASRAHDTGNTIYF. In nucleotides, the CDR3 is TGTGCCAGCAGGGCCCACGACACTGGAAACACCATATATTTT. The rearrangement links TRBV7-9 to TRBJ1-3, with D hard to call. V was shortened by 6 bases and J by 2 bases, with 11 bases between the two germline ends. The CDR3 covers 14 residues. Germline loops: CDR1 SEHNR, CDR2 FQNEAQ (reference sequence).

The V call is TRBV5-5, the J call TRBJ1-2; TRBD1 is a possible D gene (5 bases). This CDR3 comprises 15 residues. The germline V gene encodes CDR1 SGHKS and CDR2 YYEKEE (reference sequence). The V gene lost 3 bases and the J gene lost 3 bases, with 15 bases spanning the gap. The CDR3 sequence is CASSSGWRSDYGYTF. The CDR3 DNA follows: TGTGCCAGCAGCTCAGGGTGGCGTTCTGACTATGGCTACACCTTC. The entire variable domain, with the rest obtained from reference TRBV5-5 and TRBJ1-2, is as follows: DAGVTQSPTHLIKTRGQQVTLRCSPISGHKSVSWYQQVLGQGPQFIFQYYEKEERGRGNFPDRFSARQFPNYSSELNVNALLLGDSALYLCASSSGWRSDYGYTFGSGTRLTVV.

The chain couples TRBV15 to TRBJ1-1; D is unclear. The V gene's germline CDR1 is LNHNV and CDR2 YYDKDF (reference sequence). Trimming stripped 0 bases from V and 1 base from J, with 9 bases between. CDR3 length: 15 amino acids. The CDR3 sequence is CATSRDVLGNTEAFF. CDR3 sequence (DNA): TGTGCCACCAGCAGAGACGTCTTGGGGAACACTGAAGCTTTCTTT.

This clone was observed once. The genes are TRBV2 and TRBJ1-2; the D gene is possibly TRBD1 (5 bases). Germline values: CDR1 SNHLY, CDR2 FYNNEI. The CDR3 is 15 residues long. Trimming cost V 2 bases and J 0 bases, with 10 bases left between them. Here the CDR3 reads CASSESSRANYGYTF. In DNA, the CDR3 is TGTGCCAGCAGTGAATCGTCCAGGGCTAACTATGGCTACACCTTC.

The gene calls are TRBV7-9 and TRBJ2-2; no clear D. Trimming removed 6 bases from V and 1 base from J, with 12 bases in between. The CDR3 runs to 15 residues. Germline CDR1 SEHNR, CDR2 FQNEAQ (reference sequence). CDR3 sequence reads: CASRSSGLNTGELFF. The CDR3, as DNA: TGTGCCAGCAGATCAAGTGGTCTGAACACCGGGGAGCTGTTTTTT.

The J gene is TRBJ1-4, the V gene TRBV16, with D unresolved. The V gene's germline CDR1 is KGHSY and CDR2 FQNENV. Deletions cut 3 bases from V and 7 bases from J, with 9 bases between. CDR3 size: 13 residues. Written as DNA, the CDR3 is TGTGCCAGCAGCCAGTTCAGCAGTGAAAAACTGTTTTTT. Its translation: CASSQFSSEKLFF. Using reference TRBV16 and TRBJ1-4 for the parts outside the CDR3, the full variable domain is GEEVAQTPKHLVRGEGQKAKLYCAPIKGHSYVFWYQQVLKNEFKFLISFQNENVFDETGMPKERFSAKCLPNSPCSLEIQATKLEDSAVYFCASSQFSSEKLFFGSGTQLSVL.

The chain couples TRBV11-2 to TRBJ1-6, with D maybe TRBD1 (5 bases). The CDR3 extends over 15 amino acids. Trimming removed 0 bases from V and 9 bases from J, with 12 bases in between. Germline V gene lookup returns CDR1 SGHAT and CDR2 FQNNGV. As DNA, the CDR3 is TGTGCCAGCAGCTTAGATGGGGGTACGGGTTCACCCCTCCACTTT. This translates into CASSLDGGTGSPLHF.

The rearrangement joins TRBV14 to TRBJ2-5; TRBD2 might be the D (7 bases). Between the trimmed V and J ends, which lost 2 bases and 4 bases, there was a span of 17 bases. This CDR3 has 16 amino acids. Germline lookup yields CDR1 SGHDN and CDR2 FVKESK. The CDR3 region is CASSQLRGAQGETQYF. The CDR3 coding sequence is TGTGCCAGCAGCCAACTCCGGGGGGCGCAGGGAGAGACCCAGTACTTC.

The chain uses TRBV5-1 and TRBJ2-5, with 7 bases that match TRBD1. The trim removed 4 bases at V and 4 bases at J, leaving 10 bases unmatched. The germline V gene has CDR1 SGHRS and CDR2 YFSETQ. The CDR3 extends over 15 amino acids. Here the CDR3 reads CASSARQGLTETQYF. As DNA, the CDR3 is TGCGCCAGCAGCGCCCGACAGGGATTAACAGAGACCCAGTACTTC. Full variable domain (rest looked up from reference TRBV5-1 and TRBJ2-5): KAGVTQTPRYLIKTRGQQVTLSCSPISGHRSVSWYQQTPGQGLQFLFEYFSETQRNKGNFPGRFSGRQFSNSRSEMNVSTLELGDSALYLCASSARQGLTETQYFGPGTRLLVL.

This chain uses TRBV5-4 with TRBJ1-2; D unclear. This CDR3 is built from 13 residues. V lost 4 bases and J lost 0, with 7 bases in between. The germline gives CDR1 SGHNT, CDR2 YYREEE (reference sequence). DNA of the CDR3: TGTGCCAGCAGCAGGGTATCTAACTATGGCTACACCTTC. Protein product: CASSRVSNYGYTF.

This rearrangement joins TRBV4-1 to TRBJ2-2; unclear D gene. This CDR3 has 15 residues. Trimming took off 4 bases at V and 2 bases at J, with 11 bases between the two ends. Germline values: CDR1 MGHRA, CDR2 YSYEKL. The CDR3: CASSPPGRNTGELFF. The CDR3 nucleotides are TGCGCCAGCAGCCCGCCTGGCAGAAACACCGGGGAGCTGTTTTTT.

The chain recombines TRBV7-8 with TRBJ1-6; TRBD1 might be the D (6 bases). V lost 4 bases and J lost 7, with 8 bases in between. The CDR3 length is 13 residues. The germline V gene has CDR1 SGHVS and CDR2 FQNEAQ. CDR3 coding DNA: TGTGCCAGCAGCTCTACAGGGAATTCACCCCTCCACTTT. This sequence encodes CASSSTGNSPLHF.

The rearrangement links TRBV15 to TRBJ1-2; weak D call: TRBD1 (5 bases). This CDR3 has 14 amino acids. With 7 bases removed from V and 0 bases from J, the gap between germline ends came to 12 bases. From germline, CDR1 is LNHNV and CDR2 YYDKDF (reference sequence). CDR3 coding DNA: TGTGCCACCAAATCGGGACCGACTAACTATGGCTACACCTTC. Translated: CATKSGPTNYGYTF.

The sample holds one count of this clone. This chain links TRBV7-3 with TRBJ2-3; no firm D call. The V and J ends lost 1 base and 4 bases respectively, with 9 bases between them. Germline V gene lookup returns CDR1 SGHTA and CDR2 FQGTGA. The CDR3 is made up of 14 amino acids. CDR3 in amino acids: CASSLSGKSDTQYF. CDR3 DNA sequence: TGTGCCAGCAGCTTAAGCGGAAAATCAGATACGCAGTATTTT.